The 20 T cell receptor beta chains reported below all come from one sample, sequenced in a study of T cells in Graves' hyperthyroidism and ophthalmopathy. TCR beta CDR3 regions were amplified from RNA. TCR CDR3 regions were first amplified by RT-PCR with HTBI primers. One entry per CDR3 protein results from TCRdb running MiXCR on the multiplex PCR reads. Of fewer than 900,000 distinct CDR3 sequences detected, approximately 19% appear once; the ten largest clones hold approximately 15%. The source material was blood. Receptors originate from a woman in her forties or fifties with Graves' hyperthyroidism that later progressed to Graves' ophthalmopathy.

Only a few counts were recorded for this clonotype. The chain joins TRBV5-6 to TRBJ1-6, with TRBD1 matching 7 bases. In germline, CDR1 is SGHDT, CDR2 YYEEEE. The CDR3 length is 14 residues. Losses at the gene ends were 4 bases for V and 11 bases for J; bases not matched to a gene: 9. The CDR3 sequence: CASSPTGITAPLHF. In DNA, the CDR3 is TGTGCCAGCAGCCCGACAGGGATAACTGCACCCCTCCACTTT.

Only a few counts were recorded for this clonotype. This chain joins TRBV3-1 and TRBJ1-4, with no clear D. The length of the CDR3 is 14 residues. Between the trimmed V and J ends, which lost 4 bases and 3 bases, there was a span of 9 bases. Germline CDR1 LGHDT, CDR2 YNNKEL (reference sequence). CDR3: CASSREMANEKLFF. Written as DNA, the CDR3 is TGTGCCAGCAGCCGGGAAATGGCTAATGAAAAACTGTTTTTT.

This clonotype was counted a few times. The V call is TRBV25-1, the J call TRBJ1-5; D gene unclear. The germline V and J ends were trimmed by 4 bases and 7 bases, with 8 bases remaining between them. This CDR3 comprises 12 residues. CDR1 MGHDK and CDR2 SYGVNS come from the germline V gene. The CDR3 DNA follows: TGTGCCAGCAGTGTGGGGAGACAGCCCCAGCATTTT. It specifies CASSVGRQPQHF.

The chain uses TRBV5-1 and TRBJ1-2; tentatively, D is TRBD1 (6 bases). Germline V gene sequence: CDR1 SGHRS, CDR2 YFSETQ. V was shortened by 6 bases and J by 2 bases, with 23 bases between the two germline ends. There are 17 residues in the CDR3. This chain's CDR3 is CASITSPGTPGNYGYTF. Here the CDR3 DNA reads TGCGCCAGCATCACTAGCCCCGGGACACCTGGAAACTATGGCTACACCTTC. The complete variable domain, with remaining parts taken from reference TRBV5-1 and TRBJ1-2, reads KAGVTQTPRYLIKTRGQQVTLSCSPISGHRSVSWYQQTPGQGLQFLFEYFSETQRNKGNFPGRFSGRQFSNSRSEMNVSTLELGDSALYLCASITSPGTPGNYGYTFGSGTRLTVV.

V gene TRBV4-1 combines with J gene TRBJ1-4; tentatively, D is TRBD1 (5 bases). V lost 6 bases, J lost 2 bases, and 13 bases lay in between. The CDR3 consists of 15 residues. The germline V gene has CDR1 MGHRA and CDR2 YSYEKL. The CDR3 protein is CASRKTGTTNEKLFF. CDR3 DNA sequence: TGCGCCAGCAGGAAAACCGGGACTACTAATGAAAAACTGTTTTTT.

The CDR3 spells CASSLFRDRDLYNSPLHF. In DNA, the CDR3 is TGTGCCAGCAGTTTATTCCGGGACAGGGATCTCTATAATTCACCCCTCCACTTT. The chain employs TRBV27 and TRBJ1-6; 9 nucleotides align to TRBD1. Germline CDR1 is MNHEY and CDR2 is SMNVEV (reference sequence). The CDR3 sequence is 18 residues long. The V segment lost 1 base and the J segment 3 bases; nucleotides outside the gene matches: 7.

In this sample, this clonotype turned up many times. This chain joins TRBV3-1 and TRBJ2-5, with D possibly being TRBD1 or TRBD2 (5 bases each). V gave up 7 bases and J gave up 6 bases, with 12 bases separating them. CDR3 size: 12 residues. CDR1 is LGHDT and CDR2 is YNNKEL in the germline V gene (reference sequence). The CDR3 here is CASTAEGKTQYF. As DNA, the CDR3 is TGTGCCAGCACCGCCGAGGGGAAGACCCAGTACTTC.

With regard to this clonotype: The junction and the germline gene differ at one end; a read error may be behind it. The CDR3, as DNA: TGTGCCAGCTCACCACGGACAGGTGTCGGCGATGAGCAGCACTTC. Its translation: CASSPRTGVGDEQHF. The V call is TRBV18, the J call TRBJ2-1; TRBD1 matches at 7 bases. CDR1 and CDR2 from the germline V gene are KGHSH and LQKENI. The CDR3 totals 15 residues. Full variable domain (rest looked up from reference TRBV18 and TRBJ2-1): NAGVMQNPRHLVRRRGQEARLRCSPMKGHSHVYWYRQLPEEGLKFMVYLQKENIIDESGMPKERFSAEFPKEGPSILRIQQVVRGDSAAYFCASSPRTGVGDEQHFGPGTRLTVL.

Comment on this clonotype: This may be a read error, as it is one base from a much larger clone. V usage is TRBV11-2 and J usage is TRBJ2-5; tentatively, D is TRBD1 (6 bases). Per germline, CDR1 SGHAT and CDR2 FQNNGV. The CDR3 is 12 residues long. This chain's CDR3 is CANSLAGTPPYF. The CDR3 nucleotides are TGTGCCAACAGCCTCGCCGGGACACCTCCGTACTTC.

Here the CDR3 DNA reads TGTGCCATCGACCCGGGAGGGTCCAACCGGGCTGGGGCCAACGTCCTGACTTTC. Its protein is CAIDPGGSNRAGANVLTF. The V and J genes are TRBV12-3 or TRBV12-4 and TRBJ2-6; 8 bases fit TRBD2. The V segment lost 10 bases and the J segment 2 bases; nucleotides outside the gene matches: 16. The CDR3 is 18 amino acids.

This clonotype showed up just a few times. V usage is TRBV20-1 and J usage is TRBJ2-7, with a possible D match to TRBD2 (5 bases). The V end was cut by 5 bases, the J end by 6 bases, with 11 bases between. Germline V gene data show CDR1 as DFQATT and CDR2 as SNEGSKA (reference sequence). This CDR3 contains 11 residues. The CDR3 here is CSARGISEQYF. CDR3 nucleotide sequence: TGCAGTGCTCGGGGAATCAGCGAGCAGTACTTC.

The CDR3 DNA reads as TGTGCCAGCAGTGCAGGGATAGGAAACACCATATATTTT. This gives the protein CASSAGIGNTIYF. The chain employs TRBV6-4 and TRBJ1-3; D might be TRBD1 (5 bases). The CDR3 is 13 residues long. Germline lookup yields CDR1 MRHNA and CDR2 SNTAGT. Trimming pared 4 bases from V and 4 bases from J, leaving 8 bases between.

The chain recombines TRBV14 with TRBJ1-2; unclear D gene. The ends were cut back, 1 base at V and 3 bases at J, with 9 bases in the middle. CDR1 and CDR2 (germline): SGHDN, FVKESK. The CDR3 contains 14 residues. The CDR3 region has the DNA TGTGCCAGCAGCCAAGGCATAGGGCACTATGGCTACACCTTC. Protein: CASSQGIGHYGYTF.

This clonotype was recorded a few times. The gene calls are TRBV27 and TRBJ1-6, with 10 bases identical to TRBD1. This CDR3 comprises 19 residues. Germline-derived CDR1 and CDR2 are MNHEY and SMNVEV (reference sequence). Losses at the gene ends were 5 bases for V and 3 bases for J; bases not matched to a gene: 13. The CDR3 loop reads CASSPLGQGGSGYNSPLHF. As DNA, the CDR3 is TGTGCCAGCAGTCCCCTAGGACAGGGGGGGTCGGGCTATAATTCACCCCTCCACTTT.

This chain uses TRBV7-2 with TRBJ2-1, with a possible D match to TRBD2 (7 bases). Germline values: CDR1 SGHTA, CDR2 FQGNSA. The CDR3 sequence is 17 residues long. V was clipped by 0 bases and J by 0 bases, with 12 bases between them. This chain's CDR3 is CASSLAGGGGSYNEQFF. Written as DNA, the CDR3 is TGTGCCAGCAGCTTAGCAGGGGGGGGGGGCTCCTACAATGAGCAGTTCTTC.

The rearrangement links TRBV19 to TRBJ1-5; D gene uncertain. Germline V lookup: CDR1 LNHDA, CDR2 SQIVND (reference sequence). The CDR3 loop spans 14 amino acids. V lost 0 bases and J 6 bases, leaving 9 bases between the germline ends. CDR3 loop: CASSIDRPGQPQHF. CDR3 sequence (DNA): TGTGCCAGTAGTATAGATAGGCCCGGTCAGCCCCAGCATTTT.

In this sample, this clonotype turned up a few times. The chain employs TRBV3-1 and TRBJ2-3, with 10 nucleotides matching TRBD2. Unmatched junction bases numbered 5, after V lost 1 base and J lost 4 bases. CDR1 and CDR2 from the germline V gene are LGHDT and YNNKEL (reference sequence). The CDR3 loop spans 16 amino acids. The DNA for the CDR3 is TGTGCCAGCAGCCAAGGAGGAGCGGGGGGGGCAGATACGCAGTATTTT. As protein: CASSQGGAGGADTQYF.

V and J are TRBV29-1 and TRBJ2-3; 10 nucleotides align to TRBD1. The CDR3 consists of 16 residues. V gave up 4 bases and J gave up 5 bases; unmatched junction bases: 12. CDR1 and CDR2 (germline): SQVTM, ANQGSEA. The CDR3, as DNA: TGCAGCGTTGCTGACGCGCCCGGGACAGGGGAAGATACGCAGTATTTT. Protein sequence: CSVADAPGTGEDTQYF.

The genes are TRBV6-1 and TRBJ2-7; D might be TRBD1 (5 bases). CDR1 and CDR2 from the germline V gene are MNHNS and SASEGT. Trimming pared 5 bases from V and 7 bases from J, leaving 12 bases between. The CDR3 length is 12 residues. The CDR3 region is CASSPSRQEQYF. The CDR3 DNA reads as TGTGCCAGCAGTCCATCCCGACAGGAGCAGTACTTC.

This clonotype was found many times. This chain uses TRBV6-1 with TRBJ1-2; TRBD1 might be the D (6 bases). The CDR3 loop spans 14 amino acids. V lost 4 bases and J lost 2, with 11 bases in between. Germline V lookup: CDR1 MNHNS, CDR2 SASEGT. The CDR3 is CASSVYRANYGYTF. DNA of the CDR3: TGTGCCAGCAGTGTTTACAGGGCAAACTATGGCTACACCTTC.